The 18 T cell receptor beta chains in this list originate from one sample, sequenced in a study of blood T cell repertoires in COVID-19. Sequencing was performed with immunoSEQ multiplex PCR; in TCRdb, only in-frame clones are kept and a portion is missing. The repertoire holds 380,000 or so clones, with 70% to 85% as singletons. What was sequenced was peripheral blood. The receptor source for this set is a human donor with acute or convalescent COVID-19. The donor label of this sample is uncertain.

This clone was counted only a few times. The genes are TRBV11-1 and TRBJ2-5; D unclear. The CDR3 totals 14 residues. Germline V CDR1 and CDR2: SGHAT, FQDESV (reference sequence). Trimming shortened V by 6 bases and J by 3 bases, and 14 bases separated the two germline ends. The CDR3 region has the DNA TGTGCCAGCAGTCCCCGGTTTGAGAAAGAGACCCAGTACTTC. Its translation: CASSPRFEKETQYF.

The chain couples TRBV2 to TRBJ1-1; no clear D. The CDR3 has 13 amino acids. Germline assignment: CDR1 SNHLY and CDR2 FYNNEI. Trimming removed 7 bases from V and 3 bases from J, with 12 bases in between. The CDR3 bases are TGTGCCAGCACCCCGCAGTCTTACACTGAAGCTTTCTTT. As protein: CASTPQSYTEAFF. Based on the CDR3 plus reference TRBV2 and TRBJ1-1, the full variable domain is EPEVTQTPSHQVTQMGQEVILRCVPISNHLYFYWYRQILGQKVEFLVSFYNNEISEKSEIFDDQFSVERPDGSNFTLKIRSTKLEDSAMYFCASTPQSYTEAFFGQGTRLTVV.

This chain joins TRBV19 and TRBJ1-6; D is uncertain. The V and J ends lost 5 bases and 7 bases respectively, with 6 bases between them. The CDR3 spans 12 residues. Germline lookup yields CDR1 LNHDA and CDR2 SQIVND (reference sequence). CDR3: CASSVLNSPLHF. DNA for the CDR3: TGTGCCAGTAGTGTATTGAATTCACCCCTCCACTTT. Full variable domain (outside the CDR3, taken from reference TRBV19 and TRBJ1-6): DGGITQSPKYLFRKEGQNVTLSCEQNLNHDAMYWYRQDPGQGLRLIYYSQIVNDFQKGDIAEGYSVSREKKESFPLTVTSAQKNPTAFYLCASSVLNSPLHFGNGTRLTVT.

This clone occurred once. This sequence joins TRBV19 and TRBJ2-2; 8 nucleotides line up with TRBD1. The CDR3 sequence is 15 residues long. Looked up from germline, CDR1 is LNHDA and CDR2 is SQIVND (reference sequence). V lost 6 bases to trimming and J lost 4 bases; unmatched junction nucleotides: 7. In DNA, the CDR3 is TGTGCCAGTAGCCTGGACAGGGCTACCACCGGGGAGCTGTTTTTT. The encoded protein is CASSLDRATTGELFF.

The genes are TRBV5-1 and TRBJ1-2; TRBD1 agrees at 12 bases. Germline values: CDR1 SGHRS, CDR2 YFSETQ. The CDR3 runs to 17 residues. Trimming took 4 bases from V and 8 from J; bases not matched to a gene: 15. The DNA of the CDR3 is TGCGCCAGCAGCCTGTCGGGGGGACAGGGGGCATCGGTGGGCTACACCTTC. Encoded protein: CASSLSGGQGASVGYTF.

V is TRBV19 and J is TRBJ1-2; the D is unclear. Looked up from germline, CDR1 is LNHDA and CDR2 is SQIVND (reference sequence). V was pared by 3 bases and J by 0 bases, with 11 bases between. This CDR3 region has 15 residues. In DNA, the CDR3 is TGTGCCAGTAGTATCGAGGCACCACCTAACTATGGCTACACCTTC. Translating it yields CASSIEAPPNYGYTF.

This clone was counted once. The genes are TRBV14 and TRBJ2-5; 7 bases are a match to TRBD2. Germline loops: CDR1 SGHDN, CDR2 FVKESK. The V and J ends lost 3 bases and 4 bases, in that order; junction bases with no gene match: 8. The CDR3 is 15 amino acids. The CDR3 is CASSHRGRGVETQYF. The CDR3 bases are TGTGCCAGCAGCCACAGAGGCCGGGGGGTAGAGACCCAGTACTTC.

The chain couples TRBV4-1 to TRBJ1-2; D call uncertain. V gave up 1 base and J gave up 7 bases, with 19 bases separating them. Per germline, CDR1 MGHRA and CDR2 YSYEKL. The CDR3 is made up of 16 amino acids. CDR3 sequence reads: CASSQGGARGRGGYTF. The CDR3 nucleotides read TGCGCCAGCAGCCAAGGCGGTGCGAGAGGGCGAGGTGGCTACACCTTC.

The CDR3 here is CASSVKRQGIDTQYF. As DNA, the CDR3 is TGTGCCAGCAGCGTCAAGCGGCAGGGGATTGATACGCAGTATTTT. J is TRBJ2-3 and V is TRBV9, with D possibly matching TRBD1 (6 bases). The CDR3 runs to 15 residues. The germline V gene encodes CDR1 SGDLS and CDR2 YYNGEE. V lost 2 bases and J lost 6, with 16 bases in between. Filled out from reference TRBV9 and TRBJ2-3, the complete variable domain reads DSGVTQTPKHLITATGQRVTLRCSPRSGDLSVYWYQQSLDQGLQFLIQYYNGEERAKGNILERFSAQQFPDLHSELNLSSLELGDSALYFCASSVKRQGIDTQYFGPGTRLTVL.

The rearrangement joins TRBV6-4 to TRBJ1-5; TRBD1 matches at 7 bases. J was trimmed by 0 bases and V by 2 bases; bases with no gene match: 13. This CDR3 is built from 19 residues. Germline V gene data show CDR1 as MRHNA and CDR2 as SNTAGT. The CDR3 DNA reads as TGTGCCAGCAGTGACAAGGACAGGTGGGTCCTAAGTAGCAATCAGCCCCAGCATTTT. Translated: CASSDKDRWVLSSNQPQHF.

The chain recombines TRBV14 with TRBJ2-5; the D is unclear. The CDR3 is 12 amino acids. Germline V gives CDR1 SGHDN, CDR2 FVKESK. V lost 4 bases, J lost 5 bases, and 8 bases lay in between. The CDR3 is CASSPHAETQYF. As DNA, the CDR3 is TGTGCCAGCAGCCCCCACGCGGAGACCCAGTACTTC.

The chain is built from TRBV6-5 and TRBJ2-2, with D tentatively TRBD2 (5 bases). V was trimmed by 10 bases and J by 5 bases, leaving 20 bases between them. CDR3 length: 15 residues. Germline V gene data show CDR1 as MNHEY and CDR2 as SVGAGI. The CDR3: CAIRLAYVGTGELFF. CDR3 DNA: TGTGCCATTAGGCTAGCCTATGTCGGTACCGGGGAGCTGTTTTTT.

This clone was seen only once. The chain couples TRBV7-6 to TRBJ1-1; 7 nucleotides align to TRBD1. The length of the CDR3 is 14 residues. Unmatched junction bases numbered 11, after V lost 5 bases and J lost 8 bases. Per germline, CDR1 SGHVS and CDR2 FNYEAQ. The CDR3 sequence: CASSPLEGATEAFF. The CDR3 DNA reads TGTGCCAGCAGCCCCCTGGAGGGGGCTACCGAAGCTTTCTTT.

This clone was seen once. This chain uses TRBV18 with TRBJ1-1; TRBD1 is a possible D gene (6 bases). V lost 8 bases, J lost 1 base, and 14 bases lay in between. The CDR3 sequence is 14 residues long. The germline V gene has CDR1 KGHSH and CDR2 LQKENI. The CDR3 DNA sequence: TGTGCCAGCGCTCCCACAGGGAGGAACACTGAAGCTTTCTTT. It translates to CASAPTGRNTEAFF.

The chain carries TRBV7-9 and TRBJ2-7, with D unclear. Trimming left V 5 bases short and J 3 bases short, with 8 bases between. Germline CDR1 reads SEHNR; CDR2 reads FQNEAQ (reference sequence). The CDR3 is made up of 12 amino acids. Here the CDR3 reads CASSRTSYEQYF. The CDR3 DNA reads as TGTGCCAGCAGCCGTACGAGCTACGAGCAGTACTTC.

V usage is TRBV6-5 and J usage is TRBJ2-7; the match to TRBD2 covers 7 bases. Looked up from germline, CDR1 is MNHEY and CDR2 is SVGAGI. The CDR3 totals 14 residues. The trim removed 0 bases at V and 3 bases at J, leaving 2 bases unmatched. The CDR3 nucleotides read TGTGCCAGCAGTTACTCTGGGACTATCTACGAGCAGTACTTC. Its translation: CASSYSGTIYEQYF.

DNA for the CDR3: TGTGCCAGCTCACCACTCGACAGGGTTCAGGCAACTGGCTACACCTTC. It is translated as CASSPLDRVQATGYTF. This chain uses TRBV18 with TRBJ1-2; 7 bases match TRBD1. Germline loops: CDR1 KGHSH, CDR2 LQKENI. The CDR3 extends over 16 amino acids. V lost 1 base, J lost 7 bases, and 12 bases stayed unmatched.

In this sample, this clone turned up a few times. The chain is built from TRBV6-4 and TRBJ2-3, with a tentative D call TRBD1 (5 bases). V was shortened by 3 bases and J by 0 bases, with 7 bases between the two germline ends. Germline CDR1 and CDR2: MRHNA and SNTAGT. The CDR3 has 14 residues. The CDR3 region is CASSEGVSTDTQYF. The CDR3 DNA sequence: TGTGCCAGCAGTGAAGGGGTTAGCACAGATACGCAGTATTTT.